These 26 T cell receptor beta chains were all obtained from the same sample, sequenced in a study of blood T cell repertoires in COVID-19. The assay was immunoSEQ multiplex PCR, and TCRdb's table has in-frame clones only and misses some. Of around 100,000 clones in the sample, around 90% were seen once. What was sequenced was peripheral blood. All receptors come from a man in his 70s with acute or convalescent COVID-19.

This sequence joins TRBV19 and TRBJ1-3, with D unresolved. CDR3 length: 16 amino acids. Germline-derived CDR1 and CDR2 are LNHDA and SQIVND (reference sequence). Deletions cut 2 bases from V and 2 bases from J, with 13 bases between. The CDR3 reads CASSIRVADAGNTIYF. The CDR3 coding sequence is TGTGCCAGTAGTATAAGGGTAGCGGATGCTGGAAACACCATATATTTT.

This chain links TRBV5-8 with TRBJ1-2, with TRBD1 matching 8 bases. Germline CDR1 is SGHTS and CDR2 is YDEGEE. The CDR3 is 14 amino acids. The J segment lost 8 bases and the V segment lost 3 bases, leaving 9 bases of the junction unmatched. The CDR3 spells CASSSKTGVWGYTF. Here the CDR3 DNA reads TGTGCCAGCAGCTCGAAGACAGGGGTTTGGGGCTACACCTTC.

The rearrangement uses TRBV15 and TRBJ1-3; D is unclear. The CDR3 totals 14 residues. V lost 4 bases and J 0 bases, leaving 7 bases between the germline ends. CDR1 is LNHNV and CDR2 is YYDKDF in the germline V gene (reference sequence). The CDR3 loop reads CATSTGLSGNTIYF. The CDR3 nucleotides read TGTGCCACCAGCACGGGTCTCTCTGGAAACACCATATATTTT. The full variable domain, its missing parts supplied by reference TRBV15 and TRBJ1-3, is DAMVIQNPRYQVTQFGKPVTLSCSQTLNHNVMYWYQQKSSQAPKLLFHYYDKDFNNEADTPDNFQSRRPNTSFCFLDIRSPGLGDTAMYLCATSTGLSGNTIYFGEGSWLTVV.

This chain connects TRBV18 to TRBJ1-2; 7 bases are a match to TRBD1. The CDR3 totals 15 residues. Germline CDR1 and CDR2: KGHSH and LQKENI. V was clipped by 4 bases and J by 2 bases; unmatched bases: 7. The CDR3 reads CASSQRQGDNYGYTF. CDR3 DNA: TGTGCCAGCTCACAAAGACAGGGCGACAACTATGGCTACACCTTC.

This rearrangement joins TRBV6-2 or TRBV6-3 to TRBJ2-7, with TRBD1 matching 8 bases. This CDR3 has 12 residues. The germline V gene has CDR1 MNHEY and CDR2 SVGEGT. The V segment lost 2 bases and the J segment 7 bases; nucleotides outside the gene matches: 1. The CDR3, as DNA: TGTGCCAGCAGTTACCGGGACAGGGAGCAGTACTTC. Amino acids: CASSYRDREQYF.

This clone has just a few counts. The identical CDR3 is also encoded by other nucleotide sequences in the sample. V and J are TRBV6-5 and TRBJ2-7; perhaps TRBD1 as D (5 bases). CDR1 and CDR2 (germline): MNHEY, SVGAGI. V lost 6 bases to trimming and J lost 3 bases, with 6 bases between them. The CDR3 totals 11 residues. This chain's CDR3 is CASRDNYEQYF. CDR3 nucleotides: TGTGCCAGCAGGGACAACTACGAGCAGTACTTC.

Worth noting for this clone: Other nucleotide sequences from this sample produce the same CDR3. J is TRBJ1-5 and V is TRBV6-5; no reliable D call. The CDR3 covers 15 residues. Per the germline V gene, CDR1 is MNHEY and CDR2 is SVGAGI. V was clipped by 2 bases and J by 3 bases, with 11 bases between them. CDR3 in DNA: TGTGCCAGCAGTTACGGAGGCGGGAACAATCAGCCCCAGCATTTT. Encoded protein: CASSYGGGNNQPQHF.

The table lists this clone with a few counts. CDR3 sequence: CASSYGGGHNSPLHF. CDR3 DNA sequence: TGTGCCAGCAGTTACGGGGGAGGGCATAATTCACCCCTCCACTTT. The chain employs TRBV6-5 and TRBJ1-6; possibly TRBD1 for D (5 bases). Germline CDR1 and CDR2: MNHEY and SVGAGI. V dropped 2 bases and J dropped 5 bases, with 10 bases sitting between them. The length of the CDR3 is 15 residues.

This clone was picked up one time. The chain uses TRBV9 and TRBJ2-1; TRBD2 matches at 8 bases. Germline-derived CDR1 and CDR2 are SGDLS and YYNGEE. Trimming at V came to 4 bases and at J to 7 bases, leaving 13 bases not matched to a gene. There are 16 residues in the CDR3. The CDR3 sequence: CASSTQRESAGNEQFF. For the CDR3, the DNA is TGTGCCAGCAGCACGCAGCGGGAGAGTGCTGGAAATGAGCAGTTCTTC.

The J gene is TRBJ2-1, the V gene TRBV6-5; 14 nucleotides agree with TRBD2. This CDR3 region has 16 residues. V shed 4 bases, J shed 8 bases, and the junction held 7 bases outside the gene matches. Germline CDR1 reads MNHEY; CDR2 reads SVGAGI. The chain's CDR3 is CASSSSTSGGAYEQFF. In DNA form, the CDR3 reads TGTGCCAGCAGTTCCTCGACTAGCGGGGGGGCCTATGAGCAGTTCTTC.

V gene TRBV19 combines with J gene TRBJ1-2; tentatively, D is TRBD1 (5 bases). V lost 5 bases, J lost 4 bases, and 14 bases lay in between. The length of the CDR3 is 14 residues. The germline V gene has CDR1 LNHDA and CDR2 SQIVND (reference sequence). The CDR3 DNA is TGTGCCAGTAGTTTCGGACGGGGGATCTATGGCTACACCTTC. Its protein is CASSFGRGIYGYTF.

This clone was seen just once. This sequence joins TRBV5-1 and TRBJ2-7, with TRBD1 as a possible D gene (5 bases). Germline CDR1 is SGHRS and CDR2 is YFSETQ. The CDR3 totals 12 residues. V was trimmed by 0 bases and J by 5 bases, leaving 6 bases between them. DNA of the CDR3: TGCGCCAGCAGCTTGGAGGGGAACGAGCAGTACTTC. It translates to CASSLEGNEQYF. Variable domain in full (rest from reference TRBV5-1 and TRBJ2-7): KAGVTQTPRYLIKTRGQQVTLSCSPISGHRSVSWYQQTPGQGLQFLFEYFSETQRNKGNFPGRFSGRQFSNSRSEMNVSTLELGDSALYLCASSLEGNEQYFGPGTRLTVT.

V and J are TRBV6-5 and TRBJ2-1, with 9 bases that match TRBD2. The germline CDR1 and CDR2 sequences are MNHEY and SVGAGI. V shed 5 bases, J shed 6 bases, and the junction held 8 bases outside the gene matches. This CDR3 has 15 residues. CDR3: CASSRGLARGNEQFF. The DNA for the CDR3 is TGTGCCAGCAGTCGGGGACTAGCTCGAGGCAATGAGCAGTTCTTC.

The chain combines TRBV29-1 with TRBJ2-7, with TRBD2 matching over 7 bases. The CDR3 has 13 amino acids. CDR1 SQVTM and CDR2 ANQGSEA come from the germline V gene. With V trimmed by 7 bases and J by 0 bases, 6 bases remained unmatched. CDR3: CSASSGSSYEQYF. DNA for the CDR3: TGCAGCGCTTCTAGCGGTTCCTCCTACGAGCAGTACTTC.

The gene calls are TRBV6-5 and TRBJ1-5; D ambiguous. Between the trimmed V and J ends, which lost 8 bases and 7 bases, there was a span of 21 bases. CDR3 size: 15 residues. Per germline, CDR1 MNHEY and CDR2 SVGAGI. Written as DNA, the CDR3 is TGTGCCAGCGCCAAGGAGAATAGGGAGAACCAGCCCCAGCATTTT. Encoded protein: CASAKENRENQPQHF.

The rearrangement joins TRBV25-1 to TRBJ1-1, with unresolved D. The CDR3 sequence is 14 residues long. The germline V gene has CDR1 MGHDK and CDR2 SYGVNS. Trimming stripped 1 base from V and 3 bases from J, with 9 bases between. Here the CDR3 DNA reads TGTGCCAGCAGTGAATCACGGGAGGACACTGAAGCTTTCTTT. Protein sequence: CASSESREDTEAFF.

The chain recombines TRBV5-5 with TRBJ2-5; TRBD1 is a possible D gene (6 bases). The CDR3 is 14 amino acids. Germline CDR1 is SGHKS and CDR2 is YYEKEE (reference sequence). The V end was cut by 2 bases, the J end by 2 bases, with 10 bases between. The CDR3 nucleotides read TGTGCCAGCAGCTTTGGGACATCTCAAGAGACCCAGTACTTC. Translating it yields CASSFGTSQETQYF.

The rearrangement links TRBV9 to TRBJ2-1; TRBD2 matches 9 bases. The CDR3 loop spans 15 amino acids. Trimming cost V 7 bases and J 7 bases; bases outside gene matches: 12. Germline CDR1 SGDLS, CDR2 YYNGEE. CDR3 residues: CASSSGLAGRNEQFF. DNA for the CDR3: TGTGCCAGCTCCTCGGGGCTAGCGGGAAGAAATGAGCAGTTCTTC.

The J gene is TRBJ2-7, the V gene TRBV12-5, with TRBD1 matching over 9 bases. Germline V gene sequence: CDR1 LGHNT, CDR2 FRNRAP. V shed 0 bases and J 1 base; nucleotides not matched to a gene: 4. The length of the CDR3 is 16 residues. The CDR3 sequence is CASGLVSDRGSYEQYF. The DNA of the CDR3 is TGTGCTAGTGGTTTGGTATCGGACAGGGGTTCCTACGAGCAGTACTTC.

This chain joins TRBV5-1 and TRBJ2-1, with D tentatively TRBD2 (6 bases). Per the germline V gene, CDR1 is SGHRS and CDR2 is YFSETQ. The CDR3 spans 13 residues. V was pared by 6 bases and J by 6 bases, with 13 bases between. The CDR3 here is CASTGEIGNEQFF. For the CDR3, the DNA is TGCGCCAGCACGGGAGAGATAGGCAATGAGCAGTTCTTC.

The rearrangement links TRBV12-3 or TRBV12-4 to TRBJ1-2; D may be TRBD1 (5 bases). The CDR3 is 13 amino acids. The V end was cut by 6 bases, the J end by 6 bases, with 14 bases between. The CDR3: CASSPRTRHGYTF. The CDR3 bases are TGTGCCAGCAGCCCGAGGACACGTCATGGCTACACCTTC.

This clone was observed a single time. CDR3 residues: CASSTRTSGVTDTQYF. The CDR3 DNA reads TGTGCCAGCAGTACCCGGACTAGCGGGGTCACAGATACGCAGTATTTT. The chain couples TRBV28 to TRBJ2-3, with 12 bases lining up with TRBD2. V dropped 5 bases and J dropped 2; count of bases not matched to a gene: 5. The CDR3 runs to 16 residues. Germline V gene lookup returns CDR1 MDHEN and CDR2 SYDVKM.

The DNA for the CDR3 is TGCAGTGCTAGCTTGGGACAGGGCTACACCTTC. Protein sequence: CSASLGQGYTF. The chain links TRBV20-1 to TRBJ1-2; 7 positions match TRBD1. Germline V gives CDR1 DFQATT, CDR2 SNEGSKA (reference sequence). CDR3 length: 11 residues. J was trimmed by 8 bases and V by 3 bases; bases with no gene match: 3.

This chain connects TRBV18 to TRBJ1-3; possibly TRBD1 for D (6 bases). Looked up from germline, CDR1 is KGHSH and CDR2 is LQKENI. CDR3 length: 17 residues. Trimming removed 0 bases from V and 0 bases from J, with 12 bases in between. CDR3 nucleotide sequence: TGTGCCAGCTCACCACCTGGGGGGGCCACCTCTGGAAACACCATATATTTT. Encoded protein: CASSPPGGATSGNTIYF. The variable domain in full, completed from reference TRBV18 and TRBJ1-3, reads NAGVMQNPRHLVRRRGQEARLRCSPMKGHSHVYWYRQLPEEGLKFMVYLQKENIIDESGMPKERFSAEFPKEGPSILRIQQVVRGDSAAYFCASSPPGGATSGNTIYFGEGSWLTVV.

The chain uses TRBV4-2 and TRBJ2-7; possible D gene TRBD2, 6 bases. In germline, CDR1 is LGHNA, CDR2 YNFKEQ. The V and J ends lost 4 bases and 6 bases respectively, with 13 bases between them. This CDR3 is built from 13 residues. In DNA, the CDR3 is TGTGCCAGCAGCCTAAGGACTAACACCGAGCAGTACTTC. The encoded protein is CASSLRTNTEQYF.

V and J are TRBV4-1 and TRBJ1-3; D uncertain. V was cut by 1 base and J by 4 bases, with 11 bases left in between. CDR1 and CDR2 (germline): MGHRA, YSYEKL. This CDR3 region has 15 residues. The CDR3 coding sequence is TGCGCCAGCAGCCAAGTTCCGGGTCTAGGAAACACCATATATTTT. As protein: CASSQVPGLGNTIYF.